Below, 30 T cell receptor beta chains from the same sample are listed, as sequenced in a study of Ad26.COV2.S vaccination and SARS-CoV-2 variants (dated by TCRdb to 2020 to 2022). The treatment or condition label on this specimen signifies: around 19 received Ad26.COV2.S at low or high dose, single or two shots; several received placebo; per-sample allocation not given. For vaccine and placebo recipients, repertoires were sequenced using samples collected on day 63 after the first injection. Libraries were constructed by the immunoSEQ multiplex PCR assay. TCRdb's version of the immuneACCESS table is confined to in-frame rearrangements and falls short of the full clone set. An unresolved V gene accounts for under half of the shortfall where checked; the remainder is of unknown origin. Within this sample are a few hundred thousand clones, with around 88% of them counted one time only. The ten largest clones take up roughly 3% of the sample.

The specimen comprised peripheral blood, sampled in a trial of Ad26.COV2.S vaccine versus placebo. The receptors derive from a person between 18 and 59 years old who received the Ad26.COV2.S COVID-19 vaccine or a placebo.

J is TRBJ2-1 and V is TRBV29-1; the D is unclear. The germline V and J ends were trimmed by 0 bases and 15 bases, with 15 bases remaining between them. Germline loops: CDR1 SQVTM, CDR2 ANQGSEA. The CDR3 length is 12 residues. CDR3 in DNA: TGCAGCGTTGAAGATAGAGTCTCTAAAAGGTTCTTC. Protein sequence: CSVEDRVSKRFF.

The rearrangement joins TRBV11-3 to TRBJ2-5; TRBD1 is a possible D gene (7 bases). Per the germline V gene, CDR1 is SGHNT and CDR2 is YENEEA. The CDR3 spans 14 residues. The V end was cut by 2 bases, the J end by 5 bases, with 12 bases between. For the CDR3, the DNA is TGTGCCAGCAGCTTATCCCAGGGGGGCGAGACCCAGTACTTC. It encodes CASSLSQGGETQYF.

The V and J genes are TRBV12-5 and TRBJ2-5; D is unresolved. The V end was cut by 6 bases, the J end by 3 bases, with 14 bases between. Germline CDR1 is LGHNT and CDR2 is FRNRAP. CDR3 length: 14 residues. The CDR3 sequence is CASGADGRKETQYF. The CDR3 DNA reads TGTGCTAGTGGCGCCGACGGACGGAAAGAGACCCAGTACTTC.

This clone was seen repeatedly, ten times or more. This rearrangement joins TRBV25-1 to TRBJ2-2; tentatively, D is TRBD2 (5 bases). The CDR3 runs 14 residues. V was shortened by 5 bases and J by 3 bases, with 10 bases between the two germline ends. Germline CDR1 is MGHDK and CDR2 is SYGVNS. CDR3 DNA sequence: TGTGCCAGCAGTCCCCCGCGGGACACCGGGGAGCTGTTTTTT. It is translated as CASSPPRDTGELFF. The entire variable domain, with the rest obtained from reference TRBV25-1 and TRBJ2-2, is as follows: EADIYQTPRYLVIGTGKKITLECSQTMGHDKMYWYQQDPGMELHLIHYSYGVNSTEKGDLSSESTVSRIRTEHFPLTLESARPSHTSQYLCASSPPRDTGELFFGEGSRLTVL.

The chain combines TRBV11-3 with TRBJ2-2, with 7 bases lining up with TRBD1. Trimming at V came to 5 bases and at J to 8 bases, leaving 8 bases not matched to a gene. The CDR3 covers 14 residues. The germline V gene has CDR1 SGHNT and CDR2 YENEEA. This CDR3 is CASSPLTGDGELFF. In nucleotides, the CDR3 is TGTGCCAGCAGCCCGCTAACAGGGGATGGGGAGCTGTTTTTT.

In nucleotides, the CDR3 is TGTGCCAGCAGTGACCCCCCGGGAGGTGAGCAGTTCTTC. Its protein product is CASSDPPGGEQFF. The V call is TRBV6-4, the J call TRBJ2-1; 7 bases line up with TRBD2. CDR3 length: 13 amino acids. V lost 2 bases to trimming and J lost 9 bases; unmatched junction nucleotides: 4. In germline, CDR1 is MRHNA, CDR2 SNTAGT.

The chain combines TRBV24-1 with TRBJ2-3; D possibly matches TRBD1 or TRBD2 (5 bases each). This CDR3 has 14 amino acids. CDR1 is KGHDR, CDR2 SFDVKD, per germline. Trimming took 7 bases from V and 8 from J, leaving 18 bases between them. The CDR3 nucleotides read TGTGCCACCAGCCCTACCTCGGGGCTTGGTACGCAGTATTTT. As protein: CATSPTSGLGTQYF.

The chain recombines TRBV30 with TRBJ1-3; no firm D call. V dropped 3 bases and J dropped 0 bases, with 9 bases sitting between them. Germline V gives CDR1 GTSNPN, CDR2 SVGIG (reference sequence). This CDR3 spans 14 amino acids. The CDR3 reads CAWSPGPSGNTIYF. In DNA form, the CDR3 reads TGTGCCTGGAGCCCCGGGCCCTCTGGAAACACCATATATTTT.

This clone showed up just a few times. This rearrangement joins TRBV5-5 to TRBJ2-3; possible D gene TRBD2, 5 bases. V lost 3 bases and J 0 bases, leaving 11 bases between the germline ends. The CDR3 loop spans 15 amino acids. Germline loops: CDR1 SGHKS, CDR2 YYEKEE (reference sequence). CDR3 nucleotides: TGTGCCAGCAGCTCGCCGGAGGAAAGCACAGATACGCAGTATTTT. Its protein is CASSSPEESTDTQYF. Supplemented by reference TRBV5-5 and TRBJ2-3, the full variable domain reads DAGVTQSPTHLIKTRGQQVTLRCSPISGHKSVSWYQQVLGQGPQFIFQYYEKEERGRGNFPDRFSARQFPNYSSELNVNALLLGDSALYLCASSSPEESTDTQYFGPGTRLTVL.

V is TRBV18 and J is TRBJ2-1; 10 nucleotides match TRBD2. The V gene's germline CDR1 is KGHSH and CDR2 LQKENI. The CDR3 has 15 residues. The J segment lost 8 bases and the V segment lost 2 bases, leaving 6 bases of the junction unmatched. The CDR3 DNA reads TGTGCCAGCTCACCATGGGTAGCGGGAGGCCATGAGCAGTTCTTC. Its translation: CASSPWVAGGHEQFF.

The rearrangement joins TRBV7-9 to TRBJ2-1, with D unclear. V was cut by 5 bases and J by 0 bases, with 5 bases left in between. The CDR3 consists of 13 residues. Germline loops: CDR1 SEHNR, CDR2 FQNEAQ (reference sequence). CDR3 coding DNA: TGTGCCAGCAGCCTGAGCTCCTACAATGAGCAGTTCTTC. This codes for CASSLSSYNEQFF.

This clone came up a few times. In nucleotides, the CDR3 is TGCGCCAGCAGCCCCCTGGGCGTTATGCGCGAGCAGTACTTC. The encoded protein is CASSPLGVMREQYF. The gene calls are TRBV4-1 and TRBJ2-7, with no clear D. Germline values: CDR1 MGHRA, CDR2 YSYEKL. Trimming removed 4 bases from V and 6 bases from J, with 16 bases in between. CDR3 length: 14 residues.

The rearrangement joins TRBV12-5 to TRBJ1-1, with a possible D match to TRBD1 (6 bases). Germline values: CDR1 LGHNT, CDR2 FRNRAP. The CDR3 covers 13 residues. V lost 6 bases, J lost 5 bases, and 13 bases lay in between. The CDR3 bases are TGTGCTAGTGGAGTGTGGGGGACAACTGAAGCTTTCTTT. The encoded protein is CASGVWGTTEAFF.

This chain connects TRBV5-6 to TRBJ1-1; D gene uncertain. This CDR3 is 14 amino acids long. V was trimmed by 2 bases and J by 3 bases, leaving 11 bases between them. Per the germline V gene, CDR1 is SGHDT and CDR2 is YYEEEE. The CDR3 loop is CASSFRGRDTEAFF. The CDR3 DNA reads as TGTGCCAGCAGCTTTCGGGGTAGAGACACTGAAGCTTTCTTT.

This clone appeared once. The J gene is TRBJ2-1, the V gene TRBV5-1; maybe TRBD2 (6 bases). V was cut by 2 bases and J by 1 base, with 13 bases left in between. Germline V gene data show CDR1 as SGHRS and CDR2 as YFSETQ. The CDR3 loop spans 16 amino acids. The CDR3 DNA follows: TGCGCCAGCAGCTTTTTACCGGGGACTTCCTACAATGAGCAGTTCTTC. Encoded protein: CASSFLPGTSYNEQFF. Supplemented by reference TRBV5-1 and TRBJ2-1, the full variable domain reads KAGVTQTPRYLIKTRGQQVTLSCSPISGHRSVSWYQQTPGQGLQFLFEYFSETQRNKGNFPGRFSGRQFSNSRSEMNVSTLELGDSALYLCASSFLPGTSYNEQFFGPGTRLTVL.

CDR3 nucleotides: TGTGCCAGCAGCTTCGGGGCGAGCTCTGGAAACACCATATATTTT. Amino acids: CASSFGASSGNTIYF. The J gene is TRBJ1-3, the V gene TRBV7-6, with D possibly TRBD1 on 5 matching bases. CDR1 and CDR2 from the germline V gene are SGHVS and FNYEAQ. Trimming pared 3 bases from V and 0 bases from J, leaving 9 bases between. The CDR3 is made up of 15 amino acids.

The chain has TRBV10-3 and TRBJ2-6; the D gene is possibly TRBD2 (6 bases). CDR1 and CDR2 from the germline V gene are ENHRY and SYGVKD. The CDR3 sequence is 15 residues long. V lost 2 bases and J lost 4, with 9 bases in between. DNA for the CDR3: TGTGCCATCAGTGAGGGGGGGACCGGGGCCAACGTCCTGACTTTC. Translation: CAISEGGTGANVLTF.

This chain's CDR3 is CASSKRGYNEQFF. Here the CDR3 DNA reads TGCGCCAGCAGCAAGCGGGGTTACAATGAGCAGTTCTTC. This chain connects TRBV4-3 to TRBJ2-1; TRBD2 matches 7 bases. The CDR3 totals 13 residues. The V gene's germline CDR1 is LGHNA and CDR2 YSLEER. V lost 5 bases to trimming and J lost 4 bases; unmatched junction nucleotides: 2.

The chain uses TRBV7-6 and TRBJ2-1; 8 bases align to TRBD2. V trimming: 1 base; J trimming: 2 bases; junction bases outside the gene matches: 7. The CDR3 loop spans 17 amino acids. Germline values: CDR1 SGHVS, CDR2 FNYEAQ. CDR3 sequence: CASSLERAGGTYNEQFF. Written as DNA, the CDR3 is TGTGCCAGCAGCTTAGAGAGGGCGGGGGGCACCTACAATGAGCAGTTCTTC.

The CDR3 bases are TGTGCCAGCAGTTCCGGGACATCTGCAATCGCCCAGTACTTC. This gives the protein CASSSGTSAIAQYF. The chain couples TRBV27 to TRBJ2-5; a weak D match, TRBD1 (6 bases). CDR1 is MNHEY and CDR2 is SMNVEV in the germline V gene (reference sequence). The CDR3 length is 14 residues. Trimming pared 4 bases from V and 9 bases from J, leaving 18 bases between.

The J gene is TRBJ1-1, the V gene TRBV3-1 (or the pseudogene TRBV3-2); D is undetermined. Trimming cost V 3 bases and J 11 bases, with 10 bases left between them. The CDR3 extends over 11 amino acids. Germline values: CDR1 LGHDT, CDR2 YNNKEL (reference sequence). CDR3 nucleotides: TGTGCCAGCAGCCAGGGCTCGGGGGCTTTCTTT. Its translation is CASSQGSGAFF.

The chain is built from TRBV9 and TRBJ1-3, with D unresolved. Trimming took off 3 bases at V and 2 bases at J, with 3 bases between the two ends. Per the germline V gene, CDR1 is SGDLS and CDR2 is YYNGEE. The CDR3 has 12 amino acids. In DNA, the CDR3 is TGTGCCAGCAGCGCACCTGGAAACACCATATATTTT. Translated, it gives CASSAPGNTIYF.

J is TRBJ2-5 and V is TRBV5-1, with 7 bases identical to TRBD2. Germline V gene data show CDR1 as SGHRS and CDR2 as YFSETQ. Germline trimming cut 0 bases from V and 5 bases from J; bases unmatched to any gene: 7. This CDR3 comprises 15 residues. In DNA form, the CDR3 reads TGCGCCAGCAGCTTGGCCCAAGCGGGACTGGAGACCCAGTACTTC. This codes for CASSLAQAGLETQYF. The full variable domain, rest sourced from reference TRBV5-1 and TRBJ2-5, is KAGVTQTPRYLIKTRGQQVTLSCSPISGHRSVSWYQQTPGQGLQFLFEYFSETQRNKGNFPGRFSGRQFSNSRSEMNVSTLELGDSALYLCASSLAQAGLETQYFGPGTRLLVL.

In its sample, this clone was seen once. The chain links TRBV3-1 (or the pseudogene TRBV3-2) to TRBJ1-6; 8 nucleotides align to TRBD1. CDR1 and CDR2 from the germline V gene are LGHDT and YNNKEL (reference sequence). The CDR3 totals 15 residues. V was clipped by 3 bases and J by 10 bases; unmatched bases: 8. The CDR3 loop is CASSHWTGRGSPLHF. The CDR3 DNA reads as TGTGCCAGCAGCCATTGGACAGGGCGGGGATCACCCCTCCACTTT.

The chain combines TRBV11-3 with TRBJ1-3, with 8 positions matching TRBD1. Germline CDR1 and CDR2: SGHNT and YENEEA. The V segment lost 5 bases and the J segment 7 bases; nucleotides outside the gene matches: 4. This CDR3 is built from 13 residues. CDR3 DNA sequence: TGTGCCAGCAGCAAAACAGGGGGGAACACCATATATTTT. Amino acids: CASSKTGGNTIYF.

The CDR3 spells CASSSGTGELFF. In DNA form, the CDR3 reads TGTGCCAGCAGCTCAGGCACCGGGGAGCTGTTTTTT. The rearrangement links TRBV3-1 (or the pseudogene TRBV3-2) to TRBJ2-2; D not resolved. Germline V CDR1 and CDR2: LGHDT, YNNKEL (reference sequence). The CDR3 length is 12 residues. V was trimmed by 5 bases and J by 4 bases, leaving 5 bases between them.

The J gene is TRBJ2-3, the V gene TRBV19, with D maybe TRBD1 (6 bases). Between the trimmed V and J ends, which lost 2 bases and 0 bases, there was a span of 12 bases. This CDR3 has 16 amino acids. Germline CDR1 is LNHDA and CDR2 is SQIVND (reference sequence). Here the CDR3 DNA reads TGTGCCAGTAGTATAATCACAGGGCCGAGCACAGATACGCAGTATTTT. Translation gives CASSIITGPSTDTQYF.

V usage is TRBV6-5 and J usage is TRBJ2-3, with 10 bases matching TRBD2. This CDR3 contains 14 residues. Germline values: CDR1 MNHEY, CDR2 SVGAGI. The V segment lost 8 bases and the J segment 2 bases; nucleotides outside the gene matches: 4. CDR3 sequence reads: CASGGLALTDTQYF. In nucleotides, the CDR3 is TGTGCCAGCGGGGGACTAGCGCTCACAGATACGCAGTATTTT.

The rearrangement uses TRBV6-6 and TRBJ2-7; 10 bases match TRBD2. V gave up 10 bases and J gave up 8 bases; unmatched junction bases: 11. This CDR3 has 13 amino acids. The germline gives CDR1 MNHNY, CDR2 SVGAGI (reference sequence). Here the CDR3 DNA reads TGTGCCACTCAAGCGGGGGGGGACCAACAGCAGTACTTC. The encoded protein is CATQAGGDQQQYF.

This sequence joins TRBV4-2 and TRBJ1-2; unclear D gene. V dropped 4 bases and J dropped 4 bases, with 16 bases sitting between them. The CDR3 is made up of 15 amino acids. Looked up from germline, CDR1 is LGHNA and CDR2 is YNFKEQ. The CDR3 here is CASSLNDRTPYGYTF. Here the CDR3 DNA reads TGTGCCAGCAGCCTAAACGACCGGACCCCCTATGGCTACACCTTC.